This T cell receptor beta chain was recovered during a study of shared clonotypes between healthy human individuals. Broader study findings: The four-donor shared clonotypes exceeded non-shared clonotypes in generation probability, with non-shared ones scoring lower.

CDR1 is SEHNR, CDR2 FQNEAQ, per germline (reference sequence). The V gene lost 5 bases and the J gene lost 1 base, with 8 bases spanning the gap. The CDR3 is 13 amino acids. To note about this clone: Its antigen is currently unknown.

Authors' analysis steps: Because ImmunoSEQ provided only junction sequences with no quality scores, the filtering differed. Assay used: immunoSEQ multiplex PCR; TCRdb lists only in-frame clones, some missing. The DNA gave D and trimming, while V, J and clone size come from that table. The sample yields some 1,600,000 clones, nearly 99% seen once. The clonotype comes from a man aged 25 to 45 in good health. The sample was naive CD4+ T cells sorted from blood. Subset described: CD45RA+ positively selected. This chain uses TRBV7-9 with TRBJ2-5; D not resolved. This chain's CDR3 is CASSRRTQETQYF. The CDR3 DNA reads TGTGCCAGCAGCCGACGGACCCAAGAGACCCAGTACTTC.